This TCR beta chain stems from a study of blood T cell repertoires in COVID-19. Turning to the study itself: From the United States, Italy and Spain came samples of acute and convalescent COVID-19. T cells, B-cell-depleted T cells, or PBMCs supplied cDNA or gDNA.

This clone was detected only a few times. Original processing notes: Amplification from reference gene primers served as the basis for estimated nucleated cell counts. Assay: immunoSEQ multiplex PCR; the TCRdb copy retains only in-frame clones and omits some. V, J and clone size are those of that table, while D and trimming were read from the DNA. The table records around 130,000 clones, 80% to 85% of them present only once. Specimen: peripheral blood. The receptor comes from a woman at least 80 years old with acute or convalescent COVID-19.

CDR3 sequence (DNA): TGTGCCAGCAGCAAGGGGACTAGCGGCCCGACAGATACGCAGTATTTT. It yields the protein CASSKGTSGPTDTQYF. V gene TRBV11-3 combines with J gene TRBJ2-3, with TRBD2 matching over 11 bases. V was pared by 5 bases and J by 3 bases, with 7 bases of the junction left unmatched. This CDR3 is 16 amino acids long. Per germline, CDR1 SGHNT and CDR2 YENEEA. The complete variable domain, with remaining parts taken from reference TRBV11-3 and TRBJ2-3, reads EAGVVQSPRYKIIEKKQPVAFWCNPISGHNTLYWYLQNLGQGPELLIRYENEEAVDDSQLPKDRFSAERLKGVDSTLKIQPAELGDSAVYLCASSKGTSGPTDTQYFGPGTRLTVL.